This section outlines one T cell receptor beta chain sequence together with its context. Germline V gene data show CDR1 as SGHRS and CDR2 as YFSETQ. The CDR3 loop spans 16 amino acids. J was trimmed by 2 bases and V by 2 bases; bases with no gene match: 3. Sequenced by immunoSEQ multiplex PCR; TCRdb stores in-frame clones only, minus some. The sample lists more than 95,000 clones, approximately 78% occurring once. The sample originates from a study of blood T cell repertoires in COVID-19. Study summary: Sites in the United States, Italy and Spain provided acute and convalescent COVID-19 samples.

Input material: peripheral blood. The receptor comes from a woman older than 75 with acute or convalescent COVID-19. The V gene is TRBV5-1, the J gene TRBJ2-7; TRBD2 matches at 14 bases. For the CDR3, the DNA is TGCGCCAGCAGCTTCGGGACTAGCGGGAGAGCCTACGAGCAGTACTTC. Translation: CASSFGTSGRAYEQYF.